This T cell receptor (beta chain) derives from a study of beta chain features in type 1 diabetes. Study-level background: Sorted cells numbering some 110 million were examined across all samples.

Each sorted fraction was over 95% pure. Points on this clone: Its specificity is not known.

Expressed TCRB transcripts were sequenced because the isolated RNA had all been reverse transcribed beforehand. Generated by immunoSEQ multiplex PCR, the TCRdb table keeps only in-frame clones and is missing some. The data hold approximately 380,000 clones, with less than 15% observed a single time. Germline V gives CDR1 LGHNA, CDR2 YSLEER. The ends lost 4 bases at V and 2 bases at J; junction bases unmatched: 0. The CDR3 totals 14 residues. General study results and limits: Patients with type 1 diabetes showed fewer VDJ junction insertions and more deletions. Shortening of TCRB CDR3s, moderate but significant, appeared in all four CD4+ subsets of Type 1 diabetes patients.

The TCR originated in a woman between 18 and 30 years old in good health. Material: naive CD4+ T cells from blood. The chain links TRBV4-3 to TRBJ2-7; 12 bases map to TRBD2. The CDR3: CASSRTSGAYEQYF. The CDR3 nucleotides read TGCGCCAGCAGCCGGACTAGCGGGGCCTACGAGCAGTACTTC.